This is a list of T cell receptor beta chains from one sample in a study of PD-1 blockade in classical Hodgkin lymphoma. Profiling relied on immunoSEQ multiplex PCR, and the TCRdb table lists in-frame clones only, not all of them. The repertoire holds 90,000 or so clones, around 80% seen once, with about 9.4% in the top ten. This sample comprised peripheral blood mononuclear cells (PBMCs), obtained before the fourth cycle of nivolumab. The source is a human donor with classical Hodgkin lymphoma. Both conserved end residues are part of each CDR3. A D gene is named only where the DNA matches it firmly. Expanded clones get a size class; other rows say once, few or many, or leave the size out.

V	J	D	size	DNA	CDR3
TRBV7-8	TRBJ1-1	.	.	TGTGCCAGCAGTTCAATACGAGGGAAAGGCACTGAAGCTTTCTTT	CASSSIRGKGTEAFF
TRBV19	TRBJ2-1	TRBD1	.	TGTGCCAGTAAGGACAGGGCAGGGGATGAGCAGTTCTTC	CASKDRAGDEQFF
TRBV19	TRBJ2-1	.	.	TGTGCCAGTAGTATAGAACTTACACGTTACTCCTACAATGAGCAGTTCTTC	CASSIELTRYSYNEQFF
TRBV19	TRBJ1-5	.	.	TGTGCCAGTAGTATAGTAGTTGGCAGTAACTATGATCAGCCCCAGCATTTT	CASSIVVGSNYDQPQHF
TRBV6-1	TRBJ2-7	TRBD1	.	TGTGCCAGCAGCTTGTGGACAGGGAACGAGCAGTACTTC	CASSLWTGNEQYF
TRBV18	TRBJ1-1	.	.	TGTGCCAGCTCACCTAACAATTTGAACACTGAAGCTTTCTTT	CASSPNNLNTEAFF
TRBV10-3	TRBJ1-1	.	.	TGTGCCATCAGATCCGACAGAGAGAACACTGAAGCTTTCTTT	CAIRSDRENTEAFF
TRBV7-8	TRBJ2-7	.	.	TGTGCCAGCAGCCTAGGCTCGGGACCCCCGGCGGGGGAGCAGTACTTC	CASSLGSGPPAGEQYF
TRBV6-5	TRBJ2-2	.	few	TGTGCCAGCAGTTACAATCCAGGGATGAACACCGGGGAGCTGTTTTTT	CASSYNPGMNTGELFF
TRBV19	TRBJ1-6	.	.	TGTGCCAGTAGTAGCAGCAGGGTGCGGAGTAATTCACCCCTCCACTTT	CASSSSRVRSNSPLHF
TRBV7-2	TRBJ1-5	.	.	TGTGCCAGCAGCTTAGTTTGGGGGAGCAATCAGCCCCAGCATTTT	CASSLVWGSNQPQHF
TRBV7-2	TRBJ1-1	.	.	TGTGCCAGCAGCTTCCAGGCCAGCGACACTGAAGCTTTCTTT	CASSFQASDTEAFF
TRBV6-5	TRBJ2-7	.	once	TGTGCCAGCAGTTACTCGTCGGGATCAATGGCCTACGAGCAGTACTTC	CASSYSSGSMAYEQYF
TRBV27	TRBJ2-5	.	.	TGTGCCAGCAGTCCTGAGGTGAGCCAAGAGACCCAGTACTTC	CASSPEVSQETQYF
TRBV25-1	TRBJ2-7	TRBD1	.	TGTGCCAGCACAGGGTCCCCGACAGGGGGTTTCAACGAGCAGTACTTC	CASTGSPTGGFNEQYF
TRBV9	TRBJ2-1	.	.	TGTGCCAGCAGCGTAGTAGGTGTTTACAATGAGCAGTTCTTC	CASSVVGVYNEQFF